This record concerns one TCR beta chain sequence. This entry is derived from a study of T-cell memory formation after mild COVID-19. Looking at the study overall: Most TCR clusters belonged to a single donor.

TCRdb re-analysed the 5' RACE reads in MiXCR, keeping a single row per CDR3 protein. The sample yields 350,000 to 500,000 distinct CDR3 sequences, 20% seen once. The sample consisted of PBMCs or a T cell subset sorted from them (not recorded which). The receptor comes from an adult woman who had mild COVID-19 (a few samples of this study predate the infection). Cell type and time point are not known.

The CDR3: CATSDHGGRKLNEQFF. The CDR3 DNA reads as TGTGCCACCAGTGATCACGGCGGGAGGAAGCTCAATGAGCAGTTCTTC. V gene TRBV24-1 combines with J gene TRBJ2-1; 8 nucleotides line up with TRBD2. CDR3 size: 16 residues. The J segment lost 6 bases and the V segment lost 3 bases, leaving 9 bases of the junction unmatched. Germline V gene lookup returns CDR1 KGHDR and CDR2 SFDVKD.